This TCR beta chain was recovered during a study of blood T cell repertoires in COVID-19. Study-wide context: Samples taken during acute and convalescent COVID-19 were collected in the United States, Italy and Spain. Sources were T cells, B-cell-depleted T cells, or PBMCs; the material itself was cDNA or gDNA.

Assignments of participants to cohorts depended upon their own reported clinical history. Before being deemed recovered, Cohort 3 donors had two negative PCRs, clearance, or symptom resolution. The method was immunoSEQ multiplex PCR; TCRdb's version includes in-frame clones alone and lacks a portion of them. The data contain about 380,000 clones, more than 70% of them singletons. CDR3 size: 12 residues. Germline V lookup: CDR1 SNHLY, CDR2 FYNNEI. The V end lost 7 bases, the J end lost 0 bases, and 7 bases lay between the germline ends. The chain employs TRBV2 and TRBJ2-7; D is perhaps TRBD1 (5 bases). Sequencing was done on a sample of PBMCs or T cells enriched from blood (not recorded which). This clonotype was obtained from a woman between 18 and 29 years old who had recovered from COVID-19. DNA for the CDR3: TGTGCCAGCAAACAGGCCTCCTACGAGCAGTACTTC. This sequence encodes CASKQASYEQYF.